This passage covers 29 T cell receptor beta chains from one sample sequenced in a study of blood T cell repertoires in COVID-19. This table comes from immunoSEQ multiplex PCR, and its TCRdb copy is limited to in-frame clones, with some not included. The sample carries some 510,000 clones, 88% recorded once. The source material was PBMCs or T cells enriched from blood (not recorded which). The source is a woman aged 40 to 55 who had recovered from COVID-19.

This clone was seen once. CDR3 coding DNA: TGCGCCAGCAGCCTGACAGGGGGGGGTGAAAAACTGTTTTTT. Its protein is CASSLTGGGEKLFF. This chain links TRBV4-1 with TRBJ1-4, with TRBD1 matching over 9 bases. Germline assignment: CDR1 MGHRA and CDR2 YSYEKL. J gave up 7 bases and V 4 bases, and 4 bases lay outside the gene matches. This CDR3 region has 14 residues.

The chain links TRBV6-5 to TRBJ2-3, with a possible D match to TRBD2 (6 bases). Germline V gene sequence: CDR1 MNHEY, CDR2 SVGAGI. This CDR3 comprises 15 residues. The germline V and J ends were trimmed by 4 bases and 5 bases, with 16 bases remaining between them. CDR3 protein: CASSLQSGELDTQYF. The CDR3 DNA reads as TGTGCCAGCAGTTTACAATCGGGGGAGCTAGATACGCAGTATTTT.

The gene calls are TRBV10-3 and TRBJ2-3, with TRBD2 matching 11 bases. CDR1 ENHRY and CDR2 SYGVKD come from the germline V gene. The length of the CDR3 is 16 residues. The V gene end was trimmed by 5 bases and the J gene end by 0 bases; junction bases not matched to a gene: 4. CDR3 nucleotide sequence: TGTGCCATCAGTTTACTAGCGGGGGCTAGCACAGATACGCAGTATTTT. Translation: CAISLLAGASTDTQYF.

The chain uses TRBV4-3 and TRBJ2-7; the match to TRBD1 covers 7 bases. Trimming cost V 0 bases and J 3 bases; bases outside gene matches: 2. The germline V gene has CDR1 LGHNA and CDR2 YSLEER. This CDR3 has 14 amino acids. CDR3 sequence: CASSQEWDSYEQYF. CDR3 sequence (DNA): TGCGCCAGCAGCCAAGAGTGGGACAGCTACGAGCAGTACTTC.

V and J are TRBV4-2 and TRBJ2-5; 14 bases are a match to TRBD2. This CDR3 comprises 17 residues. Per germline, CDR1 LGHNA and CDR2 YNFKEQ. V lost 3 bases and J lost 5; bases outside the gene matches: 8. This chain's CDR3 is CASSHLGTSGSGETQYF. The CDR3 DNA reads as TGTGCCAGCAGCCACCTCGGGACTAGCGGGAGCGGGGAGACCCAGTACTTC.

This rearrangement joins TRBV19 to TRBJ2-3; TRBD1 matches 10 bases. This CDR3 is built from 14 residues. Trimming at V came to 4 bases and at J to 5 bases, leaving 3 bases not matched to a gene. Germline V gene sequence: CDR1 LNHDA, CDR2 SQIVND (reference sequence). Written as DNA, the CDR3 is TGTGCCAGTAGTAGCGGACAGGGGGGAGATACGCAGTATTTT. This translates into CASSSGQGGDTQYF.

The genes are TRBV29-1 and TRBJ1-1; 7 nucleotides match TRBD1. The length of the CDR3 is 16 residues. The J segment lost 2 bases and the V segment lost 2 bases, leaving 11 bases of the junction unmatched. Germline V gives CDR1 SQVTM, CDR2 ANQGSEA. CDR3 in DNA: TGCAGCGTTGAAAGACGGGCCGGGACAGAAAACACTGAAGCTTTCTTT. As protein: CSVERRAGTENTEAFF.

The chain uses TRBV27 and TRBJ1-5, with D possibly matching TRBD1 (5 bases). Trimming shortened V by 6 bases and J by 3 bases, and 12 bases separated the two germline ends. CDR1 MNHEY and CDR2 SMNVEV come from the germline V gene (reference sequence). This CDR3 has 14 residues. CDR3 protein: CASRGAGPNQPQHF. The CDR3 DNA sequence: TGTGCCAGCAGAGGGGCAGGCCCCAATCAGCCCCAGCATTTT.

The chain links TRBV25-1 to TRBJ2-7; TRBD1 matches at 10 bases. CDR3 length: 15 amino acids. The germline V gene encodes CDR1 MGHDK and CDR2 SYGVNS. With 8 bases clipped from V and 5 bases from J, the junction kept 12 bases outside the gene matches. The CDR3 here is CASVLGTGDWDEQYF. CDR3 bases: TGTGCCAGCGTCCTAGGGACAGGGGATTGGGACGAGCAGTACTTC.

The chain carries TRBV4-1 and TRBJ2-3; D is perhaps TRBD1 (6 bases). V was cut by 0 bases and J by 0 bases, with 13 bases left in between. This CDR3 region has 17 residues. Per germline, CDR1 MGHRA and CDR2 YSYEKL. CDR3: CASSQEGGPSSTDTQYF. Written as DNA, the CDR3 is TGCGCCAGCAGCCAAGAAGGGGGACCTTCTAGCACAGATACGCAGTATTTT.

This chain links TRBV30 with TRBJ1-6; 7 nucleotides align to TRBD1. The CDR3 extends over 16 amino acids. Trimming removed 0 bases from V and 8 bases from J; junction bases left unmatched: 10. CDR1 is GTSNPN and CDR2 is SVGIG in the germline V gene (reference sequence). This CDR3 reads CAWSVYRGRGDSPLHF. The CDR3 DNA follows: TGTGCCTGGAGTGTATATAGGGGCAGGGGGGATTCACCCCTCCACTTT.

In its sample, this clone was seen a few times. DNA of the CDR3: TGTGCCATCAGTGAGTCGCCGTCTAGCGTTGGGGAGACCCAGTACTTC. Its translation is CAISESPSSVGETQYF. The chain has TRBV10-3 and TRBJ2-5; a possible D gene is TRBD2 (6 bases). Trimming cost V 0 bases and J 5 bases, with 16 bases left between them. The germline CDR1 and CDR2 sequences are ENHRY and SYGVKD. This CDR3 is 16 amino acids long.

This chain uses TRBV9 with TRBJ1-1, with unresolved D. Germline V gene data show CDR1 as SGDLS and CDR2 as YYNGEE. This CDR3 comprises 15 residues. V shed 0 bases and J shed 5 bases, with 14 bases lying between them. The CDR3 protein is CASSVAEGRGTEAFF. The CDR3 nucleotides read TGTGCCAGCAGCGTAGCAGAGGGTAGAGGGACTGAAGCTTTCTTT.

This chain links TRBV11-2 with TRBJ1-6; D gene ambiguous. The CDR3 extends over 16 amino acids. V dropped 0 bases and J dropped 10 bases, with 16 bases sitting between them. Germline V gene lookup returns CDR1 SGHAT and CDR2 FQNNGV. CDR3 sequence (DNA): TGTGCCAGCAGCTTAGATATTATCTGGGGAGGATCACCCCTCCACTTT. This translates into CASSLDIIWGGSPLHF.

This clone has a single count. The chain recombines TRBV29-1 with TRBJ2-1; 7 positions match TRBD2. CDR1 is SQVTM, CDR2 ANQGSEA, per germline. The CDR3 consists of 13 residues. Trimming removed 8 bases from V and 1 base from J; junction bases left unmatched: 5. CDR3 bases: TGCAGCTCAAGCGGGACGTCCTACAATGAGCAGTTCTTC. This translates into CSSSGTSYNEQFF.

The V call is TRBV7-2, the J call TRBJ2-7, with D perhaps TRBD1 (5 bases). The CDR3 totals 14 residues. Germline CDR1 is SGHTA and CDR2 is FQGNSA. Trimming removed 4 bases at V and 0 bases at J, with 10 bases between. The CDR3 DNA reads as TGTGCCAGCAGCTCATACAGGTTCTCCTACGAGCAGTACTTC. Translation gives CASSSYRFSYEQYF.

J is TRBJ1-3 and V is TRBV30; TRBD1 aligns across 8 bases. Germline V gives CDR1 GTSNPN, CDR2 SVGIG (reference sequence). This CDR3 is built from 18 residues. J lost 0 bases, V lost 2 bases, and 12 bases had no gene match. The CDR3 loop reads CAWSRDQGALSSGNTIYF. CDR3 nucleotide sequence: TGTGCCTGGAGTCGGGATCAGGGGGCCCTGAGCTCTGGAAACACCATATATTTT.

The chain uses TRBV5-6 and TRBJ1-1; 8 nucleotides match TRBD1. Germline loops: CDR1 SGHDT, CDR2 YYEEEE. After removal of 4 bases from V and 6 bases from J, the junction contained 5 bases not matched to a gene. The CDR3 totals 13 residues. CDR3: CASSILQGAEAFF. CDR3 DNA sequence: TGTGCCAGCAGCATTTTACAGGGGGCTGAAGCTTTCTTT. The whole variable domain, filled in from reference TRBV5-6 and TRBJ1-1, reads DAGVTQSPTHLIKTRGQQVTLRCSPKSGHDTVSWYQQALGQGPQFIFQYYEEEERQRGNFPDRFSGHQFPNYSSELNVNALLLGDSALYLCASSILQGAEAFFGQGTRLTVV.

The CDR3 DNA reads TGCACCAGCAGCCAAGGAGAGGGGGCGAGTGGAAATGAGCAGTTCTTC. Its protein product is CTSSQGEGASGNEQFF. This chain joins TRBV1 and TRBJ2-1; the table's D call, TRBD1, was not checked against the DNA. TRBV1 counts as a pseudogene. The CDR3 length is 16 residues.

The chain joins TRBV10-1 to TRBJ2-1; possible D gene TRBD1, 6 bases. The CDR3 runs 14 residues. CDR1 is WNHNN, CDR2 SYGVQD, per germline (reference sequence). Trimming shortened V by 3 bases and J by 7 bases, and 13 bases separated the two germline ends. The CDR3 is CASSEPGALNEQFF. The CDR3 DNA reads TGCGCCAGCAGTGAACCAGGGGCTTTAAATGAGCAGTTCTTC.

This chain links TRBV5-1 with TRBJ2-1; 10 positions agree with TRBD1. Germline V CDR1 and CDR2: SGHRS, YFSETQ. The length of the CDR3 is 16 residues. V lost 0 bases and J lost 4; bases outside the gene matches: 4. CDR3 loop: CASSLGRQGAYNEQFF. CDR3 nucleotides: TGCGCCAGCAGCTTGGGGAGACAGGGGGCTTACAATGAGCAGTTCTTC.

As DNA, the CDR3 is TGTGCCAGCAGCTTAGCTAGCGGGAGGGCCAATGAGCAGTTCTTC. Translated: CASSLASGRANEQFF. The J gene is TRBJ2-1, the V gene TRBV7-2, with 11 bases aligning to TRBD2. The J segment lost 6 bases and the V segment lost 0 bases, leaving 1 base of the junction unmatched. The CDR3 consists of 15 residues. CDR1 is SGHTA, CDR2 FQGNSA, per germline.

Turning to this clone: One end of the junction does not line up with germline, which may come from a read error. This chain links TRBV7-2 with TRBJ2-2, with 9 nucleotides matching TRBD2. CDR3 length equals 16 residues. Per the germline V gene, CDR1 is SGHTA and CDR2 is FQGNSA. As DNA, the CDR3 is TGTGCCAGCAGCTTATTCCCTAGCGGGAACGCCGGGGAGCTGTTTTTT. This sequence encodes CASSLFPSGNAGELFF. The entire variable domain, with the rest obtained from reference TRBV7-2 and TRBJ2-2, is as follows: GAGVSQSPSNKVTEKGKDVELRCDPISGHTALYWYRQSLGQGLEFLIYFQGNSAPDKSGLPSDRFSAERTGGSVSTLTIQRTQQEDSAVYLCASSLFPSGNAGELFFGEGSRLTVL.

The chain couples TRBV7-9 to TRBJ2-7; 7 nucleotides match TRBD2. V lost 7 bases and J lost 7; bases outside the gene matches: 7. Germline assignment: CDR1 SEHNR and CDR2 FQNEAQ (reference sequence). This CDR3 region has 12 residues. The CDR3: CASTELAWEQYF. CDR3 DNA sequence: TGTGCCAGCACAGAACTAGCGTGGGAGCAGTACTTC.

The V and J genes are TRBV25-1 and TRBJ2-7; tentative D call: TRBD1 (5 bases). In germline, CDR1 is MGHDK, CDR2 SYGVNS. CDR3 length: 14 amino acids. V dropped 2 bases and J dropped 4 bases, with 12 bases sitting between them. Here the CDR3 DNA reads TGTGCCAGCAGTGAAAGACAGTTCCCTTACGAGCAGTACTTC. Translation: CASSERQFPYEQYF.

The gene calls are TRBV10-2 and TRBJ1-5, with a weak D call TRBD1 (6 bases). Trimming removed 0 bases at V and 11 bases at J, with 8 bases between. The germline gives CDR1 WSHSY, CDR2 SAAADI. The CDR3 runs to 12 residues. CDR3 in amino acids: CASSESQGAQHF. CDR3 DNA sequence: TGCGCCAGCAGTGAGTCACAGGGAGCCCAGCATTTT.

The chain couples TRBV18 to TRBJ1-3; a weak D match, TRBD1 (5 bases). The V end lost 3 bases, the J end lost 0 bases, and 9 bases lay between the germline ends. CDR3 size: 15 residues. In germline, CDR1 is KGHSH, CDR2 LQKENI. The CDR3 nucleotides read TGTGCCAGCTCACCCCGGACATCCTCTGGAAACACCATATATTTT. It codes for CASSPRTSSGNTIYF.

The chain carries TRBV24-1 and TRBJ2-2, with 10 bases aligning to TRBD1. V trimming: 1 base; J trimming: 0 bases; junction bases outside the gene matches: 4. This CDR3 is built from 18 residues. Germline V gives CDR1 KGHDR, CDR2 SFDVKD. The CDR3 nucleotides are TGTGCCACCAGTGATTTCAGGGGACAGGGGTCGAACACCGGGGAGCTGTTTTTT. Its protein is CATSDFRGQGSNTGELFF.

The V call is TRBV29-1, the J call TRBJ2-3; D gene uncertain. There are 17 residues in the CDR3. Germline loops: CDR1 SQVTM, CDR2 ANQGSEA. Trimming shortened V by 5 bases and J by 4 bases, and 25 bases separated the two germline ends. The CDR3 is CSVLMSKAVWAPDTQYF. DNA of the CDR3: TGCAGCGTTCTTATGAGTAAGGCTGTTTGGGCCCCAGATACGCAGTATTTT.